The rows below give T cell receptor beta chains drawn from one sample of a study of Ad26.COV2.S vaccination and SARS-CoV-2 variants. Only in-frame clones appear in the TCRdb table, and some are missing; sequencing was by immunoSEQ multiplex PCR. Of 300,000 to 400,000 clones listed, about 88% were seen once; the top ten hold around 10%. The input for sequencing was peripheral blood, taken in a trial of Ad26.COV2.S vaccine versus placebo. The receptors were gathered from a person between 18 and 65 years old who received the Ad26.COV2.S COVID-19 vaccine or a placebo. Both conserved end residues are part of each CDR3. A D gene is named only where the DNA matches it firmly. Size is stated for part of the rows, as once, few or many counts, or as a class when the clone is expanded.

CDR3nt: TGTGCCAGCAGCTTGGCCGAAACCTGGAGTGAGCAGTTCTTC
CDR3aa: CASSLAETWSEQFF
abundance: few
v_gene: TRBV5-5
d_gene: NA
j_gene: TRBJ2-1

CDR3nt: TGTGCCAGCTCACCTGACCCGCCGGGGGCTTTCTTT
CDR3aa: CASSPDPPGAFF
abundance: many
v_gene: TRBV18
d_gene: NA
j_gene: TRBJ1-1

CDR3nt: TGCGCCAGCAGCCCTCAGGAGGATCACACTGAAGCTTTCTTT
CDR3aa: CASSPQEDHTEAFF
abundance: NA
v_gene: TRBV4-3
d_gene: NA
j_gene: TRBJ1-1

CDR3nt: TGTGCCAGCAGCTCCGTGGGTGCTAGCGATGAGGGAGAGACCCAGTACTTC
CDR3aa: CASSSVGASDEGETQYF
abundance: NA
v_gene: TRBV7-2
d_gene: NA
j_gene: TRBJ2-5

CDR3nt: TGTGCCAGCAGCTTAGCAGGGCAGGGGCTGTACACTGAAGCTTTCTTT
CDR3aa: CASSLAGQGLYTEAFF
abundance: NA
v_gene: TRBV11-2
d_gene: NA
j_gene: TRBJ1-1

CDR3nt: TGTGCCAGCAGTAGGGGACAGGGCCCTGGAACAGATACGCAGTATTTT
CDR3aa: CASSRGQGPGTDTQYF
abundance: once
v_gene: TRBV28
d_gene: TRBD1
j_gene: TRBJ2-3

CDR3nt: TGTGCCAGTAGGATTTTCGCGGCCCAGGGCGGGGAGCTGTTTTTT
CDR3aa: CASRIFAAQGGELFF
abundance: NA
v_gene: TRBV19
d_gene: NA
j_gene: TRBJ2-2

CDR3nt: TGTGCCAGCAGGTTAAGCTCCTATAATTCACCCCTCCACTTT
CDR3aa: CASRLSSYNSPLHF
abundance: NA
v_gene: TRBV6-5
d_gene: NA
j_gene: TRBJ1-6

CDR3nt: TGCGCCAGCGGTGGGACCCGAGGGGGCCGGGGGAACAATGAGCAGTTCTTC
CDR3aa: CASGGTRGGRGNNEQFF
abundance: NA
v_gene: TRBV10-1
d_gene: NA
j_gene: TRBJ2-1

CDR3nt: TGTGCCAGTAGTATTGGGAGAGGGAGCTACGAGCAGTACTTC
CDR3aa: CASSIGRGSYEQYF
abundance: NA
v_gene: TRBV19
d_gene: NA
j_gene: TRBJ2-7

CDR3nt: TGTGCCAGTAGTCTCCGGGACCCTAAAATGAACACTGAAGCTTTCTTT
CDR3aa: CASSLRDPKMNTEAFF
abundance: few
v_gene: TRBV19
d_gene: NA
j_gene: TRBJ1-1

CDR3nt: TGCGCCAGCAGCGGGGGCCAAACCCTCTCTGGGGCCAACGTCCTGACTTTC
CDR3aa: CASSGGQTLSGANVLTF
abundance: NA
v_gene: TRBV5-1
d_gene: NA
j_gene: TRBJ2-6

CDR3nt: TGTGCCAGCAGCTTAACGACTCGCACAGATACGCAGTATTTT
CDR3aa: CASSLTTRTDTQYF
abundance: NA
v_gene: TRBV7-3
d_gene: NA
j_gene: TRBJ2-3

CDR3nt: TGTGCCAGCAGCCAGGGGACAGGGGACGTCGGGGAGCTGTTTTTT
CDR3aa: CASSQGTGDVGELFF
abundance: NA
v_gene: TRBV3-1/TRBV3-2
d_gene: TRBD1
j_gene: TRBJ2-2

CDR3nt: TGCAGCGCCAGAAGGGGGGAAAAACTGTTTTTT
CDR3aa: CSARRGEKLFF
abundance: NA
v_gene: TRBV29-1
d_gene: NA
j_gene: TRBJ1-4

CDR3nt: TGTGCCAGTAGTCCAGGGGGTACTAATGAAAAACTGTTTTTT
CDR3aa: CASSPGGTNEKLFF
abundance: NA
v_gene: TRBV19
d_gene: TRBD1
j_gene: TRBJ1-4

CDR3nt: TGTGCCAGCAGCCACGGACTAGCAATAGACATTCAGTACTTC
CDR3aa: CASSHGLAIDIQYF
abundance: NA
v_gene: TRBV3-1/TRBV3-2
d_gene: TRBD2
j_gene: TRBJ2-4

CDR3nt: TGTGCCAGCAGCTTTCGTACCCACTACGAGCAGTACTTC
CDR3aa: CASSFRTHYEQYF
abundance: NA
v_gene: TRBV5-5
d_gene: NA
j_gene: TRBJ2-7

CDR3nt: TGCGCCAGCAGCTTGGGCAGGGAGGCTTTTTACACTGAAGCTTTCTTT
CDR3aa: CASSLGREAFYTEAFF
abundance: NA
v_gene: TRBV5-1
d_gene: NA
j_gene: TRBJ1-1

CDR3nt: TGTGCCAGCAGTTTCGGGCTAGCCTACAATGAGCAGTTCTTC
CDR3aa: CASSFGLAYNEQFF
abundance: NA
v_gene: TRBV28
d_gene: NA
j_gene: TRBJ2-1

CDR3nt: TGTGCCAGTAGTATAAGTAGGGACACCGGGGGGACCCAGTACTTC
CDR3aa: CASSISRDTGGTQYF
abundance: NA
v_gene: TRBV19
d_gene: NA
j_gene: TRBJ2-5

CDR3nt: TGTGCCAGCAGCTTGGAACAGGCCCATGGCTACACCTTC
CDR3aa: CASSLEQAHGYTF
abundance: NA
v_gene: TRBV5-6
d_gene: NA
j_gene: TRBJ1-2

CDR3nt: TGCAGCGTTGTTGGAGAAAACATTCAGTACTTC
CDR3aa: CSVVGENIQYF
abundance: NA
v_gene: TRBV29-1
d_gene: NA
j_gene: TRBJ2-4

CDR3nt: TGTGCCAGCAGTGTAAACGCCGGGGAGCTGTTTTTT
CDR3aa: CASSVNAGELFF
abundance: NA
v_gene: TRBV27
d_gene: NA
j_gene: TRBJ2-2

CDR3nt: TGCGCCAGCAGTCCTACAGGTTACACTGAAGCTTTCTTT
CDR3aa: CASSPTGYTEAFF
abundance: once
v_gene: TRBV4-1
d_gene: NA
j_gene: TRBJ1-1

CDR3nt: TGTGCCAGCAGCCGAATTAGCGGGAGCTCCTACAATGAGCAGTTCTTC
CDR3aa: CASSRISGSSYNEQFF
abundance: NA
v_gene: TRBV4-2
d_gene: TRBD2
j_gene: TRBJ2-1

CDR3nt: TGTGCCAGTAGTGCCTCTTCTAGCTCAGAGACCCAGTACTTC
CDR3aa: CASSASSSSETQYF
abundance: NA
v_gene: TRBV19
d_gene: NA
j_gene: TRBJ2-5

CDR3nt: TGTGCCAGCAGATTCGGACAGGGAATAACGGATGGCTACACCTTC
CDR3aa: CASRFGQGITDGYTF
abundance: NA
v_gene: TRBV6-5
d_gene: TRBD1
j_gene: TRBJ1-2

CDR3nt: TGTGCCAGCGGGTGGAGGGACACCGGGGAGCTGTTTTTT
CDR3aa: CASGWRDTGELFF
abundance: NA
v_gene: TRBV3-1/TRBV3-2
d_gene: NA
j_gene: TRBJ2-2

CDR3nt: TGCGCCAGCAGCCAAGATCTGGGGGCCCGGGACTATGGCTACACCTTC
CDR3aa: CASSQDLGARDYGYTF
abundance: NA
v_gene: TRBV4-1
d_gene: NA
j_gene: TRBJ1-2

CDR3nt: TGTGCCAGCAGCCCGGGACTTCTTCAAGAGACCCAGTACTTC
CDR3aa: CASSPGLLQETQYF
abundance: NA
v_gene: TRBV28
d_gene: NA
j_gene: TRBJ2-5

CDR3nt: TGTGCCAGCAGCCGACAGGGCCCAGGGGCTTTCTTT
CDR3aa: CASSRQGPGAFF
abundance: once
v_gene: TRBV7-8
d_gene: TRBD1
j_gene: TRBJ1-1

CDR3nt: TGTGCCAGCAGCAGGGGAGCGATCCAAGAGACCCAGTACTTC
CDR3aa: CASSRGAIQETQYF
abundance: NA
v_gene: TRBV3-1/TRBV3-2
d_gene: NA
j_gene: TRBJ2-5

CDR3nt: TGTGCCAGCAGCTTGGATTCGTCTTTCCCCACTGAAGCTTTCTTT
CDR3aa: CASSLDSSFPTEAFF
abundance: NA
v_gene: TRBV7-6
d_gene: NA
j_gene: TRBJ1-1

CDR3nt: TGTGCCAGCGGGACCAGGCGGGGGGGTACGAACACCGGGGAGCTGTTTTTT
CDR3aa: CASGTRRGGTNTGELFF
abundance: NA
v_gene: TRBV7-9
d_gene: TRBD2
j_gene: TRBJ2-2

CDR3nt: TGTGCCAGCAGCAAAGTGGATCACAGGGGGACTAATCTAATCAACACTGAAGCTTTCTTT
CDR3aa: CASSKVDHRGTNLINTEAFF
abundance: NA
v_gene: TRBV21-1
d_gene: NA
j_gene: TRBJ1-1

CDR3nt: TGCAGCTCCCGGGGCCTCGGGCAGTACTTC
CDR3aa: CSSRGLGQYF
abundance: NA
v_gene: TRBV20-1
d_gene: NA
j_gene: TRBJ2-7

CDR3nt: TGTGCCAGCAGTCCACGTAGGGAGGTTCTAGTGAACACTGAAGCTTTCTTT
CDR3aa: CASSPRREVLVNTEAFF
abundance: NA
v_gene: TRBV27
d_gene: NA
j_gene: TRBJ1-1

CDR3nt: TGTGCCAGCACGCTGGGGGGGCCGGAAGAGCAGTACTTC
CDR3aa: CASTLGGPEEQYF
abundance: few
v_gene: TRBV7-2
d_gene: NA
j_gene: TRBJ2-7